One and the same sample provided the 5 T cell receptor beta chains below, sequenced in a study of graft-versus-host responses after intestinal transplantation. Their recognized antigens are unknown. The assay was immunoSEQ multiplex PCR, and TCRdb's table has in-frame clones only and misses some. The table has approximately 82,000 clones, 91% seen once; the top ten hold approximately 0.096%. The specimen was unstimulated CD4+ T cells sorted from spleen or lymph node cells, collected before intestinal transplant. These receptor sequences come from a human donor who received an intestinal transplant.

This sequence joins TRBV29-1 and TRBJ2-1, with a possible D match to TRBD1 (8 bases). CDR3 length equals 18 residues. The V gene's germline CDR1 is SQVTM and CDR2 ANQGSEA. The V end was cut by 6 bases, the J end by 2 bases, with 26 bases between. Here the CDR3 DNA reads TGCAGCGTGAGCAAAGGACAGGGATGGGGGGGGGCCTACAATGAGCAGTTCTTC. Encoded protein: CSVSKGQGWGGAYNEQFF.

The gene calls are TRBV18 and TRBJ1-1; 7 nucleotides line up with TRBD1. Germline V gives CDR1 KGHSH, CDR2 LQKENI. The CDR3 covers 14 residues. V shed 8 bases and J 0 bases; nucleotides not matched to a gene: 6. Here the CDR3 reads CASVHDRVNTEAFF. The CDR3, as DNA: TGTGCCAGCGTTCACGACAGGGTGAACACTGAAGCTTTCTTT. Supplemented by reference TRBV18 and TRBJ1-1, the full variable domain reads NAGVMQNPRHLVRRRGQEARLRCSPMKGHSHVYWYRQLPEEGLKFMVYLQKENIIDESGMPKERFSAEFPKEGPSILRIQQVVRGDSAAYFCASVHDRVNTEAFFGQGTRLTVV.

The chain uses TRBV2 and TRBJ2-6; D is perhaps TRBD1 (6 bases). V lost 10 bases and J lost 4, with 14 bases in between. The length of the CDR3 is 14 residues. Per germline, CDR1 SNHLY and CDR2 FYNNEI. The CDR3 sequence is CAILRQVGANVLTF. CDR3 bases: TGTGCCATCCTCAGACAGGTGGGGGCCAACGTCCTGACTTTC.

This clone was seen a handful of times. The rearrangement uses TRBV2 and TRBJ1-4, with D perhaps TRBD1 (5 bases). Germline lookup yields CDR1 SNHLY and CDR2 FYNNEI. Trimming removed 4 bases at V and 8 bases at J, with 14 bases between. The CDR3 totals 14 residues. For the CDR3, the DNA is TGTGCCAGCAGTGGAAGCCAGGGACTAGAAAAACTGTTTTTT. Amino acid sequence: CASSGSQGLEKLFF.

This clone was picked up one time. The chain carries TRBV7-8 and TRBJ1-1, with D possibly matching TRBD1 (5 bases). Germline lookup yields CDR1 SGHVS and CDR2 FQNEAQ. The CDR3 has 11 residues. V was pared by 4 bases and J by 10 bases, with 10 bases between. Here the CDR3 DNA reads TGTGCCAGCAGCTCCAGGGAGGTAGCTTTCTTT. It encodes CASSSREVAFF. Full variable domain (missing parts from reference TRBV7-8 and TRBJ1-1): GAGVSQSPRYKVAKRGQDVALRCDPISGHVSLFWYQQALGQGPEFLTYFQNEAQLDKSGLPSDRFFAERPEGSVSTLKIQRTQQEDSAVYLCASSSREVAFFGQGTRLTVV.